A selection of T cell receptor beta chains follows, all from one sample in a study of T cells after posttransplantation cyclophosphamide. TCRdb's copy holds only in-frame clones and misses some; the assay was immunoSEQ multiplex PCR. The table records 1,500 to 2,500 clones, 94% of them present only once. Sequenced input: naive CD8+ T cells sorted from PBMCs. Receptors originate from a woman aged 60-75 years in good health, CMV-negative, and a related stem cell transplant donor. The CDR3 runs from the conserved cysteine through the conserved F or W. The D gene is left open where the match is weak. Not every row has a clone size; where given, it reads once, few, many or a size class.

D gene: .
J gene: TRBJ2-3
V gene: TRBV27
clone size: .
CDR3 protein: CASRVASTDTQYF
CDR3 DNA: TGTGCCTCCAGGGTGGCGAGCACAGATACGCAGTATTTT

D gene: .
J gene: TRBJ2-7
V gene: TRBV2
clone size: .
CDR3 protein: CASSWAEGTYEQYF
CDR3 DNA: TGTGCCAGCAGTTGGGCAGAGGGAACCTACGAGCAGTACTTC

D gene: .
J gene: TRBJ1-1
V gene: TRBV10-3
clone size: .
CDR3 protein: CAISETDSYTEAFF
CDR3 DNA: TGTGCCATCAGTGAGACCGACTCATACACTGAAGCTTTCTTT

D gene: .
J gene: TRBJ2-2
V gene: TRBV6-6
clone size: .
CDR3 protein: CASSFVSTWATGELFF
CDR3 DNA: TGTGCCAGCAGTTTCGTCTCTACTTGGGCTACCGGGGAGCTGTTTTTT

D gene: TRBD2
J gene: TRBJ2-7
V gene: TRBV27
clone size: .
CDR3 protein: CASSQLAYSSYEQYF
CDR3 DNA: TGTGCCAGCAGTCAACTAGCGTATAGCTCCTACGAGCAGTACTTC

D gene: .
J gene: TRBJ2-1
V gene: TRBV9
clone size: .
CDR3 protein: CASSSSGEQFF
CDR3 DNA: TGTGCCAGCAGTTCGAGTGGTGAGCAGTTCTTC

D gene: .
J gene: TRBJ2-7
V gene: TRBV30
clone size: .
CDR3 protein: CACSAGTYEQYF
CDR3 DNA: TGTGCCTGTTCGGCAGGGACCTACGAGCAGTACTTC

D gene: TRBD2
J gene: TRBJ2-1
V gene: TRBV14
clone size: .
CDR3 protein: CASSQLLAITYNEQFF
CDR3 DNA: TGTGCCAGCAGCCAGCTACTAGCGATAACCTACAATGAGCAGTTCTTC

D gene: .
J gene: TRBJ2-3
V gene: TRBV15
clone size: .
CDR3 protein: CATSKPLPYENTDTQYF
CDR3 DNA: TGTGCCACCAGCAAGCCACTCCCCTACGAAAACACAGATACGCAGTATTTT

D gene: TRBD2
J gene: TRBJ2-2
V gene: TRBV5-8
clone size: .
CDR3 protein: CASSVGGFTGELFF
CDR3 DNA: TGTGCCAGCAGCGTGGGAGGGTTCACCGGGGAGCTGTTTTTT

D gene: .
J gene: TRBJ1-1
V gene: TRBV27
clone size: .
CDR3 protein: CASSSLQGPNTEAFF
CDR3 DNA: TGTGCCAGCAGTTCACTCCAGGGGCCAAACACTGAAGCTTTCTTT

D gene: .
J gene: TRBJ2-7
V gene: TRBV5-8
clone size: .
CDR3 protein: CASSLYEQYF
CDR3 DNA: TGTGCCAGCAGCCTATACGAGCAGTACTTC

D gene: .
J gene: TRBJ2-1
V gene: TRBV19
clone size: .
CDR3 protein: CASSIGSNNEQFF
CDR3 DNA: TGTGCCAGTAGTATAGGGAGCAACAATGAGCAGTTCTTC

D gene: .
J gene: TRBJ1-1
V gene: TRBV29-1
clone size: .
CDR3 protein: CSAFREPNTEAFF
CDR3 DNA: TGCAGCGCCTTCAGGGAACCGAACACTGAAGCTTTCTTT

D gene: TRBD1
J gene: TRBJ2-7
V gene: TRBV7-3
clone size: .
CDR3 protein: CASSFRDRGLYEQYF
CDR3 DNA: TGTGCCAGCAGCTTCCGGGACAGGGGGCTTTACGAGCAGTACTTC

D gene: .
J gene: TRBJ1-2
V gene: TRBV5-6
clone size: .
CDR3 protein: CASSFTGSPGYGYTF
CDR3 DNA: TGTGCCAGCAGCTTCACAGGGAGTCCAGGCTATGGCTACACCTTC

D gene: .
J gene: TRBJ2-3
V gene: TRBV7-8
clone size: .
CDR3 protein: CASSRRGSGTSTDTQYF
CDR3 DNA: TGTGCCAGCAGCCGACGCGGGTCTGGCACTAGCACAGATACGCAGTATTTT

D gene: .
J gene: TRBJ1-2
V gene: TRBV4-3
clone size: .
CDR3 protein: CASSPSQTDYGYTF
CDR3 DNA: TGCGCCAGCAGCCCCTCGCAGACAGACTATGGCTACACCTTC

D gene: .
J gene: TRBJ2-1
V gene: TRBV5-1
clone size: .
CDR3 protein: CASSPSGDSYNEQFF
CDR3 DNA: TGCGCCAGCAGCCCCTCGGGGGACTCCTACAATGAGCAGTTCTTC

D gene: .
J gene: TRBJ2-5
V gene: TRBV7-9
clone size: .
CDR3 protein: CASSLVGAGETQYF
CDR3 DNA: TGTGCCAGCAGCTTAGTAGGAGCGGGAGAGACCCAGTACTTC

D gene: TRBD1
J gene: TRBJ1-3
V gene: TRBV4-1
clone size: .
CDR3 protein: CASSQEFQGAQGNTIYF
CDR3 DNA: TGCGCCAGCAGCCAAGAGTTTCAGGGGGCGCAAGGAAACACCATATATTTT

D gene: .
J gene: TRBJ2-1
V gene: TRBV27
clone size: .
CDR3 protein: CASSLSGVNEQFF
CDR3 DNA: TGTGCCAGCAGTCTTTCAGGGGTGAATGAGCAGTTCTTC

D gene: TRBD1
J gene: TRBJ1-4
V gene: TRBV28
clone size: .
CDR3 protein: CASSLTGAVEKLFF
CDR3 DNA: TGTGCCAGCAGTTTGACAGGGGCAGTGGAAAAACTGTTTTTT

D gene: .
J gene: TRBJ1-2
V gene: TRBV7-3
clone size: few
CDR3 protein: CASSGGNGYTF
CDR3 DNA: TGTGCCAGCAGTGGAGGGAATGGCTACACCTTC

D gene: TRBD2
J gene: TRBJ2-2
V gene: TRBV5-4
clone size: once
CDR3 protein: CASSWAGGRASGELFF
CDR3 DNA: TGTGCCAGCAGCTGGGCGGGCGGGAGGGCCTCTGGGGAGCTGTTTTTT

D gene: TRBD2
J gene: TRBJ2-1
V gene: TRBV27
clone size: once
CDR3 protein: CASSSLAGIYNEQFF
CDR3 DNA: TGTGCCAGCAGTTCTCTAGCGGGGATTTACAATGAGCAGTTCTTC

D gene: TRBD2
J gene: TRBJ2-7
V gene: TRBV9
clone size: .
CDR3 protein: CASSFGTSGGETEQYF
CDR3 DNA: TGTGCCAGCAGCTTCGGGACTAGCGGGGGCGAAACGGAGCAGTACTTC

D gene: TRBD2
J gene: TRBJ2-7
V gene: TRBV2
clone size: .
CDR3 protein: CASSPLAGGSYEQYF
CDR3 DNA: TGTGCCAGCAGTCCGCTAGCGGGAGGGTCCTACGAGCAGTACTTC

D gene: TRBD1
J gene: TRBJ2-7
V gene: TRBV4-1
clone size: once
CDR3 protein: CASSHSQGSSYEQYF
CDR3 DNA: TGCGCCAGCAGCCACTCACAGGGGAGCTCCTACGAGCAGTACTTC

D gene: TRBD1
J gene: TRBJ1-2
V gene: TRBV2
clone size: .
CDR3 protein: CASSHPGQKDYDYTF
CDR3 DNA: TGTGCCAGCAGTCACCCGGGACAGAAGGACTATGACTACACCTTC

D gene: TRBD2
J gene: TRBJ2-3
V gene: TRBV29-1
clone size: .
CDR3 protein: CSVEDWASGRQTDTQYF
CDR3 DNA: TGCAGCGTGGAGGACTGGGCTAGCGGGAGGCAAACAGATACGCAGTATTTT

D gene: TRBD1
J gene: TRBJ2-5
V gene: TRBV6-5
clone size: .
CDR3 protein: CASSYWNRGETQYF
CDR3 DNA: TGTGCCAGCAGTTACTGGAACAGGGGGGAGACCCAGTACTTC

D gene: TRBD2
J gene: TRBJ2-1
V gene: TRBV11-2
clone size: .
CDR3 protein: CASSLEPAGLDEQFF
CDR3 DNA: TGTGCCAGCAGCTTAGAGCCAGCGGGACTCGATGAGCAGTTCTTC

D gene: .
J gene: TRBJ2-5
V gene: TRBV6-5
clone size: .
CDR3 protein: CASSYSAGPQETQYF
CDR3 DNA: TGTGCCAGCAGTTACTCCGCGGGGCCCCAAGAGACCCAGTACTTC

D gene: .
J gene: TRBJ1-2
V gene: TRBV18
clone size: .
CDR3 protein: CASSPETDNYGYTF
CDR3 DNA: TGTGCCAGCTCACCTGAGACAGACAACTATGGCTACACCTTC

D gene: .
J gene: TRBJ1-1
V gene: TRBV5-1
clone size: .
CDR3 protein: CASSVTSDRVGAFF
CDR3 DNA: TGCGCCAGCAGTGTGACGTCCGACAGAGTCGGGGCTTTCTTT

D gene: .
J gene: TRBJ2-7
V gene: TRBV27
clone size: .
CDR3 protein: CASSLSGGYEQYF
CDR3 DNA: TGTGCCAGCAGTTTATCTGGCGGCTACGAGCAGTACTTC

D gene: .
J gene: TRBJ2-1
V gene: TRBV19
clone size: .
CDR3 protein: CASSAVVDNEQFF
CDR3 DNA: TGTGCCAGTAGCGCGGTAGTAGACAATGAGCAGTTCTTC

D gene: .
J gene: TRBJ2-2
V gene: TRBV5-8
clone size: .
CDR3 protein: CASSLYRVTGGTGELFF
CDR3 DNA: TGTGCCAGCAGCTTGTATCGGGTGACAGGAGGCACCGGGGAGCTGTTTTTT

D gene: .
J gene: TRBJ2-7
V gene: TRBV29-1
clone size: .
CDR3 protein: CSAGTYEQYF
CDR3 DNA: TGCAGCGCCGGGACCTACGAGCAGTACTTC

D gene: TRBD1
J gene: TRBJ1-1
V gene: TRBV28
clone size: .
CDR3 protein: CASSLTGTSTEAFF
CDR3 DNA: TGTGCCAGCAGTTTGACAGGGACGAGCACTGAAGCTTTCTTT

D gene: TRBD1
J gene: TRBJ1-4
V gene: TRBV29-1
clone size: .
CDR3 protein: CSVETGDNEKLFF
CDR3 DNA: TGCAGCGTTGAAACAGGGGATAATGAAAAACTGTTTTTT

D gene: .
J gene: TRBJ1-4
V gene: TRBV7-3
clone size: once
CDR3 protein: CASSLIVGSIEKLFF
CDR3 DNA: TGTGCCAGCAGCTTAATAGTAGGGAGTATTGAAAAACTGTTTTTT

D gene: .
J gene: TRBJ1-6
V gene: TRBV7-3
clone size: .
CDR3 protein: CASSEDWNNSPLHF
CDR3 DNA: TGTGCCAGCAGCGAGGACTGGAATAATTCACCCCTCCACTTT

D gene: TRBD2
J gene: TRBJ2-3
V gene: TRBV7-9
clone size: once
CDR3 protein: CASSVSGSSDTQYF
CDR3 DNA: TGTGCCAGCAGTGTTAGCGGGAGTTCAGATACGCAGTATTTT